A single TCR beta chain is shown here with its context. It has no known antigen specificity. The input lacks base qualities; no much larger clone sits a single base away. The data stem from a study of T cell repertoires in cytomegalovirus infection (dated by TCRdb to the late 2010s). With regard to the full study: Peptide stimulations targeted recently identified HLA-C-restricted CMV epitopes, whose presentation resists viral immunomodulation, together with well-studied HLA-B-restricted epitopes. Donor HLA type was relevant to the analysis, as public TCR beta signatures indicated carriage of CMV infection together with the matching HLA type.

Sequencer: Illumina HiSeq 1500. The public reads were quality trimmed at Q25 with fastp and then assembled into clones with MiXCR by TCRdb, keeping productive beta chains. Merged by CDR3 protein, the rows form single entries marked with the most common genes and DNA. The sample table records around 540,000 distinct CDR3 sequences; about 33% of these occur just once. Of the sample, 15% to 20% falls within the top ten clones. Broader findings and caveats from the paper: In both this cohort and an independent cohort of under 450 donors, the cumulative frequency of public TCR beta family members distinguished carriers of CMV infection plus the relevant HLA type. In the ex vivo response, HLA-C-restricted CMV-specific TCR beta clonotypes were dominant, and in two of eight donors the single most frequent clonotype came from this HLA-C-restricted group.

Per the publication, the treatment or condition label means: in vitro stimulation with specific CMV peptide epitopes to enrich CMV-specific T cells. The TCR was taken from a human donor in good health (CMV status not recorded). Some clones in this sample may be carry-over from other donors' samples. The material sequenced was cultured PBMCs, taken from culture after CMV antigen stimulation.

The CDR3 region: CASSRPGRGTYEQYF. The DNA sequence follows: TGTGCCAGCAGCCGGCCGGGACGGGGGACCTACGAGCAGTACTTC. The rearrangement combines TRBV3-1 with TRBJ2-7; 6 matching bases give a weak D call of TRBD2. The CDR3 contains 15 residues, cysteine and phenylalanine counted. Of all the DNA, just the CDR3 is kept, 45 bases in frame from base 1. Trimming costs V 4 bases and J 2 bases, and their ends lie 15 bases apart. The germline V gene (reference sequence) gives CDR1 as LGHDT and CDR2 as YNNKEL.